This T cell receptor (beta chain) comes out of a study of cytomegalovirus exposure and HLA in healthy donors. Concerning this clone itself: Its specificity is not known.

J lost 7 bases, V lost 5 bases, and 4 bases had no gene match. Germline V gives CDR1 LGHNA, CDR2 YSLEER. The CDR3 is 13 amino acids. Study findings and constraints: The Asian-associated ancestry cluster reportedly had fewer N-insertions than the 666-donor mean in a later analysis.

A multiplex PCR was run with 60 Vbeta primers and 13 Jbeta primers. Produced via immunoSEQ multiplex PCR; TCRdb's table is partial and in-frame only. The sample has some 150,000 clones, about 79% seen once; the top ten hold under 3%. The gene calls are TRBV4-3 and TRBJ2-2; 7 bases agree with TRBD1. Sequencing was carried out using PBMCs. The receptor comes from a woman between 45 and 65 years old in good health and CMV-seronegative. CDR3 coding DNA: TGCGCCAGCAGCAACAGGGGAAGCGGGGAGCTGTTTTTT. It yields the protein CASSNRGSGELFF.